The rows below give T cell receptor beta chains drawn from one sample of a study of control samples from healthy donors and cancer patients. Method: immunoSEQ multiplex PCR; TCRdb's copy keeps in-frame clones and lacks some. The sample lists 100,000 to 150,000 clones, around 92% occurring once. Sequenced: blood. Every receptor here comes from a woman aged 50 to 60 in good health. Both conserved end residues are part of each CDR3. Each record gives: D gene, J gene, clone size, V gene, CDR3 protein, CDR3 DNA. The D gene is left open where the match is weak. The size of a clone is reported for some rows only, either as once, few or many, or as a class for expanded clones.

D: .; J: TRBJ1-5; size: .; V: TRBV7-9; CDR3: CASSLEGSPQHF; DNA: TGTGCCAGCAGCTTAGAAGGCAGTCCCCAGCATTTT
D: .; J: TRBJ2-7; size: .; V: TRBV6-5; CDR3: CASSRTSTYEQYF; DNA: TGTGCCAGCAGCCGGACATCAACCTACGAGCAGTACTTC
D: TRBD2; J: TRBJ2-3; size: .; V: TRBV3-1/TRBV3-2; CDR3: CASSSSKTSGGRTDTQYF; DNA: TGTGCCAGCAGCTCTTCCAAGACTAGCGGGGGGCGGACAGATACGCAGTATTTT
D: .; J: TRBJ1-2; size: .; V: TRBV12-3/TRBV12-4; CDR3: CASTLGPKDGYTF; DNA: TGTGCCAGCACCCTGGGACCGAAGGATGGCTACACCTTC
D: .; J: TRBJ1-2; size: .; V: TRBV6-5; CDR3: CASSNRATNYGYTF; DNA: TGTGCCAGCAGTAACAGAGCAACTAACTATGGCTACACCTTC
D: TRBD2; J: TRBJ2-3; size: .; V: TRBV5-1; CDR3: CASSLVPAGDTDTQYF; DNA: TGCGCCAGCAGCTTGGTACCAGCGGGGGACACAGATACGCAGTATTTT
D: .; J: TRBJ1-2; size: .; V: TRBV11-3; CDR3: CASSLVGLEGNYGYTF; DNA: TGTGCCAGCAGCTTAGTGGGGCTTGAGGGGAACTATGGCTACACCTTC
D: .; J: TRBJ1-1; size: .; V: TRBV10-1; CDR3: CASSPGPGTLEAFF; DNA: TGCGCCAGCAGTCCCGGGCCCGGGACCCTGGAGGCTTTCTTT
D: .; J: TRBJ2-5; size: .; V: TRBV27; CDR3: CASSFLGVGGETQYF; DNA: TGTGCCAGCAGTTTCCTGGGGGTGGGGGGAGAGACCCAGTACTTC
D: TRBD1; J: TRBJ1-2; size: .; V: TRBV24-1; CDR3: CATSDVQGGSNYGYTF; DNA: TGTGCCACCAGTGATGTACAGGGGGGATCTAACTATGGCTACACCTTC
D: TRBD2; J: TRBJ2-5; size: .; V: TRBV3-1/TRBV3-2; CDR3: CASSHLAGEETQYF; DNA: TGTGCCAGCAGCCATCTAGCGGGAGAAGAGACCCAGTACTTC
D: .; J: TRBJ1-1; size: few; V: TRBV7-7; CDR3: CASSPLRVGALNTEAFF; DNA: TGTGCTAGCAGCCCCCTAAGGGTGGGGGCGCTGAACACTGAAGCTTTCTTT
D: .; J: TRBJ1-5; size: .; V: TRBV6-6; CDR3: CASSGARETQHF; DNA: TGTGCCAGCAGCGGGGCCAGGGAGACCCAGCATTTT
D: TRBD1; J: TRBJ2-5; size: once; V: TRBV10-3; CDR3: CAIGRTGGDQETQYF; DNA: TGTGCCATCGGACGGACAGGGGGCGACCAAGAGACCCAGTACTTC
D: TRBD1; J: TRBJ1-2; size: .; V: TRBV18; CDR3: CASSPGQGGYTF; DNA: TGTGCCAGCTCACCCGGACAGGGTGGCTACACCTTC